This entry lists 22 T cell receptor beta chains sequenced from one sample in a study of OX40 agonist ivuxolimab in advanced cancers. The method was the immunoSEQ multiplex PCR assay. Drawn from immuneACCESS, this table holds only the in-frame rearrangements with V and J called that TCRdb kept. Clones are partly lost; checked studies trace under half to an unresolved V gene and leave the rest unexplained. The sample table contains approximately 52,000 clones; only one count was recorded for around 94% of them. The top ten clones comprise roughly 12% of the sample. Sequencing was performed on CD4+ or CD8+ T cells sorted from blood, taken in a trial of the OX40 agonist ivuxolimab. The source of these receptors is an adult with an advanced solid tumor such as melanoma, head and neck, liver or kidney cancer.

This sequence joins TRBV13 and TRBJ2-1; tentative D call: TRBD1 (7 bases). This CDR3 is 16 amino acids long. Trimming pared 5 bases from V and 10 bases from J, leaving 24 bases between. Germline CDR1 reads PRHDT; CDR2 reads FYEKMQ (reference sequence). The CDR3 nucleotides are TGTGCCAGCAGCCCTCCCGGCGGGACAGCTATAGGGGAGCAGTTCTTC. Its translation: CASSPPGGTAIGEQFF. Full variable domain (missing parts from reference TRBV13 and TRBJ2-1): AAGVIQSPRHLIKEKRETATLKCYPIPRHDTVYWYQQGPGQDPQFLISFYEKMQSDKGSIPDRFSAQQFSDYHSELNMSSLELGDSALYFCASSPPGGTAIGEQFFGPGTRLTVL.

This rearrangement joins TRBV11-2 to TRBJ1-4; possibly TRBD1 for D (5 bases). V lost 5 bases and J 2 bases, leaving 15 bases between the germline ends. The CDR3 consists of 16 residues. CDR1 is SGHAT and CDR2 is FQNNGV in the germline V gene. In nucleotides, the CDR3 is TGTGCCAGCAGCCCCATTGGCGAGGGGACTAATGAAAAACTGTTTTTT. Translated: CASSPIGEGTNEKLFF.

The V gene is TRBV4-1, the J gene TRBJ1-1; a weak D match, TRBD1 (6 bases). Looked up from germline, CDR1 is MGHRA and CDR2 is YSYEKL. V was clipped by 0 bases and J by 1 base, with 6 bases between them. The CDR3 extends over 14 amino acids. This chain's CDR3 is CASSQDRGNTEAFF. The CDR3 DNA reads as TGCGCCAGCAGCCAAGACAGGGGGAACACTGAAGCTTTCTTT.

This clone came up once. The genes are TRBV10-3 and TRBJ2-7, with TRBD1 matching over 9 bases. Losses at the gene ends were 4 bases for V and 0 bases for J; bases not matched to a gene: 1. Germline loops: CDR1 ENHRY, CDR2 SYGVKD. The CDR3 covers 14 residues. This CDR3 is CAISGDRVSYEQYF. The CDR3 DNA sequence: TGTGCCATCAGTGGGGACAGGGTCTCCTACGAGCAGTACTTC.

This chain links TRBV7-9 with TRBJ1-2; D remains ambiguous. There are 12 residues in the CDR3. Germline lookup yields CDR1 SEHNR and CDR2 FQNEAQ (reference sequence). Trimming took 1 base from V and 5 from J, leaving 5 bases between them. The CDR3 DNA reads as TGTGCCAGCAGCTTAGTGGAGTATGGCTACACCTTC. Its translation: CASSLVEYGYTF.

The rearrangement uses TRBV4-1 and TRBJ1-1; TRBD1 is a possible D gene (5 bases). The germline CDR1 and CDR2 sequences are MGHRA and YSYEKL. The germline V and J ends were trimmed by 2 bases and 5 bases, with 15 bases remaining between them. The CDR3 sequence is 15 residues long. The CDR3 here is CASSQIGTWGTEAFF. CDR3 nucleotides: TGCGCCAGCAGCCAAATCGGTACTTGGGGGACTGAAGCTTTCTTT.

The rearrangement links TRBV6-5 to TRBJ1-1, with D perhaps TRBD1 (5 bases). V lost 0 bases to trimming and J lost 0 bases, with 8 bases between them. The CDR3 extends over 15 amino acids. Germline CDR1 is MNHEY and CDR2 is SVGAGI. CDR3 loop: CASSYSGGVNTEAFF. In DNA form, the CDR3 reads TGTGCCAGCAGTTACTCAGGAGGGGTGAACACTGAAGCTTTCTTT.

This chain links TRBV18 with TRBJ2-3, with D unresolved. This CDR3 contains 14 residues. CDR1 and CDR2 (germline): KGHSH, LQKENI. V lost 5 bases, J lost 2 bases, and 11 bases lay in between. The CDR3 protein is CASSGVGYTDTQYF. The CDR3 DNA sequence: TGTGCCAGCTCAGGTGTGGGGTACACAGATACGCAGTATTTT.

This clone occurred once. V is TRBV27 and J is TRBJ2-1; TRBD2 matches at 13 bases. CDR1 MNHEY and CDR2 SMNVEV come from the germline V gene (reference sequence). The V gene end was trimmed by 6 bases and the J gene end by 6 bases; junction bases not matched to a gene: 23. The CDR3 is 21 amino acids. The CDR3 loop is CASSLMRLAGGDNSYRNEQFF. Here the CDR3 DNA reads TGTGCCAGCAGCCTGATGAGACTAGCGGGAGGAGATAACAGTTATCGCAATGAGCAGTTCTTC.

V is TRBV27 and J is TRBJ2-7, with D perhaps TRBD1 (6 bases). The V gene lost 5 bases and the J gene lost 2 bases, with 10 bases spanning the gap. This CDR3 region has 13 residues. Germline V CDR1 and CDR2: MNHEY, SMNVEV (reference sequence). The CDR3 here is CASSPRTAYEQYF. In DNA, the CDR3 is TGTGCCAGCAGTCCTCGGACAGCCTACGAGCAGTACTTC.

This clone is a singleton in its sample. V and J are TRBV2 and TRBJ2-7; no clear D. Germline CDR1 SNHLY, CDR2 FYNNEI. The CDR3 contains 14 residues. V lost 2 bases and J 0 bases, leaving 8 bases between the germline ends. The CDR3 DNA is TGTGCCAGCAGTGAACCAGTGAGCTCCTACGAGCAGTACTTC. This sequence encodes CASSEPVSSYEQYF.

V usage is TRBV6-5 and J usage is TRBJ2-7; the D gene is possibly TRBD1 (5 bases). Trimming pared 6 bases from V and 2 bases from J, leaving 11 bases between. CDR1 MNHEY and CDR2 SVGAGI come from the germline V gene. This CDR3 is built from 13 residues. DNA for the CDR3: TGTGCCAGCAGCCTGGACATCGCCTACGAGCAGTACTTC. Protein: CASSLDIAYEQYF.

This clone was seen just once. The CDR3 nucleotides read TGTGCCAGCAGTTGGGACAGCTCTGGGGCCAACGTCCTGACTTTC. Translation gives CASSWDSSGANVLTF. The chain links TRBV2 to TRBJ2-6; 7 nucleotides align to TRBD1. The CDR3 has 15 amino acids. Germline loops: CDR1 SNHLY, CDR2 FYNNEI. Germline trimming cut 5 bases from V and 0 bases from J; bases unmatched to any gene: 1.

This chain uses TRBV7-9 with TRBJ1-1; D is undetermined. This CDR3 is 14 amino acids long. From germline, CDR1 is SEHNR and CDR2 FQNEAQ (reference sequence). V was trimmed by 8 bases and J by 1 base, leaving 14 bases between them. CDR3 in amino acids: CASLPTMENTEAFF. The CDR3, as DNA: TGTGCCAGCTTGCCAACAATGGAGAACACTGAAGCTTTCTTT.

CDR3 sequence (DNA): TGTGCCAGCAGTGAAGAGGGGGAGCAGCGGTCCTACTACGAGCAGTACTTC. Its translation is CASSEEGEQRSYYEQYF. The chain couples TRBV2 to TRBJ2-7; D is possibly TRBD1 (6 bases). Germline CDR1 SNHLY, CDR2 FYNNEI. V was pared by 1 base and J by 3 bases, with 19 bases between. This CDR3 spans 17 amino acids. The full variable domain, in which reference TRBV2 and TRBJ2-7 provide the parts outside the CDR3, is EPEVTQTPSHQVTQMGQEVILRCVPISNHLYFYWYRQILGQKVEFLVSFYNNEISEKSEIFDDQFSVERPDGSNFTLKIRSTKLEDSAMYFCASSEEGEQRSYYEQYFGPGTRLTVT.

The CDR3 protein is CASRNRGDQYQETQYF. In DNA form, the CDR3 reads TGTGCCAGCAGAAATAGGGGGGACCAGTACCAAGAGACCCAGTACTTC. The rearrangement links TRBV5-4 to TRBJ2-5; the D gene could be TRBD1 or TRBD2 (6 bases each). This CDR3 contains 16 residues. From germline, CDR1 is SGHNT and CDR2 YYREEE (reference sequence). Trimming took 5 bases from V and 0 from J, leaving 17 bases between them.

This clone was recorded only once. CDR3 residues: CASGMGGYYEQYF. CDR3 in DNA: TGTGCCAGCGGTATGGGAGGATACTACGAGCAGTACTTC. The chain has TRBV27 and TRBJ2-7; D perhaps matches TRBD2 (6 bases). Germline CDR1 MNHEY, CDR2 SMNVEV (reference sequence). V was pared by 8 bases and J by 3 bases, with 14 bases between. The CDR3 extends over 13 amino acids.

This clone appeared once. This CDR3 is CASSLGGVPTDEQFF. The CDR3 DNA reads as TGTGCCAGCAGCTTAGGCGGAGTCCCCACGGATGAGCAGTTCTTC. This chain links TRBV7-9 with TRBJ2-1; D remains unclear. The CDR3 is 15 amino acids. Germline V gives CDR1 SEHNR, CDR2 FQNEAQ (reference sequence). V lost 1 base and J lost 8, with 15 bases in between.

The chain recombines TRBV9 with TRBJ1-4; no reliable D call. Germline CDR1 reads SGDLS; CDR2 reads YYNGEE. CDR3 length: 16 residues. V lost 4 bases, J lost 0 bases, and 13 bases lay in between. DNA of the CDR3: TGTGCCAGCAGCCTCAGGACGGGAGCAACTAATGAAAAACTGTTTTTT. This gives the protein CASSLRTGATNEKLFF.

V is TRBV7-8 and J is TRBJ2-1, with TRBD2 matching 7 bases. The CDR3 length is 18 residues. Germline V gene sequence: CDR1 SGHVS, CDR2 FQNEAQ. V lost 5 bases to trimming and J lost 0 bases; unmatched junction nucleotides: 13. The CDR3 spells CASSTPSGLVSSYNEQFF. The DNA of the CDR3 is TGTGCCAGCAGCACCCCATCAGGACTAGTGAGCTCCTACAATGAGCAGTTCTTC.

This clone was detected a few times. The chain's CDR3 is CATRVERAPQETQYF. CDR3 DNA: TGTGCCACCAGGGTTGAGAGGGCACCCCAAGAGACCCAGTACTTC. V usage is TRBV15 and J usage is TRBJ2-5; D may be TRBD2 (5 bases). Germline-derived CDR1 and CDR2 are LNHNV and YYDKDF (reference sequence). The V and J ends lost 6 bases and 1 base respectively, with 15 bases between them. The CDR3 has 15 residues.

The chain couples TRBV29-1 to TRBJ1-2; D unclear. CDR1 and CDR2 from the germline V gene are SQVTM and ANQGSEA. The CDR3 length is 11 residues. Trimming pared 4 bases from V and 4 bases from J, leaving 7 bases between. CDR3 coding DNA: TGCAGCGTTGCTGGCTCCTATGGCTACACCTTC. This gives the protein CSVAGSYGYTF.